The entry below gives a single T cell receptor (beta chain) sequence along with its context. These data belong to a study of shared clonotypes between healthy human individuals. All participating donors were Caucasian adults from Nashville, Tennessee. Measured with immunoSEQ multiplex PCR; TCRdb has only the in-frame clones, and not every one. In the table there are millions of clones, approximately 94% of which are singletons. The CDR3 spans 12 residues. The germline gives CDR1 KGHSH, CDR2 LQKENI. The V end lost 2 bases, the J end lost 9 bases, and 10 bases lay between the germline ends. The rearrangement uses TRBV18 and TRBJ1-1; D is perhaps TRBD1 (6 bases). Sequences were obtained from naive CD4+ T cells sorted from blood. Indicated subset: CD45RA+ positively selected. The receptor comes from a man between 18 and 29 years old in good health. CDR3 coding DNA: TGTGCCAGCTCACCAAGGACAGACAAAGCTTTCTTT. Protein product: CASSPRTDKAFF.